Listed below are T cell receptor beta chains from one sample, sequenced in a study of shared clonotypes between healthy human individuals. Method: immunoSEQ multiplex PCR; TCRdb's copy keeps in-frame clones and lacks some. The data show over 400,000 clones, about 85% seen once. Specimen: PBMCs. These receptor sequences come from a woman in her thirties or forties in good health. Some clones in this sample may be carry-over from other donors' samples. Both conserved end residues are part of each CDR3. The order of the fields is V gene, J gene, CDR3 protein.

TRBV7-2	TRBJ1-1	CASSSPGTEAFF
TRBV18	TRBJ2-7	CASSKGQGNMDEQYF
TRBV11-2	TRBJ2-5	CASSPRGPTGETQYF
TRBV7-9	TRBJ2-1	CASSWTGYEQFF
TRBV6-6	TRBJ1-1	CASSRGTAATTEAFF
TRBV9	TRBJ2-7	CASSVGAGQGSVEQYF
TRBV7-2	TRBJ1-4	CASSFRGNEKLFF
TRBV27	TRBJ1-5	CASSLQGSNQPQHF
TRBV10-3	TRBJ2-5	CAISVLGETQYF
TRBV28	TRBJ1-2	CASSSEPNYGYTF
TRBV9	TRBJ2-3	CASSVDEGPPSTDTQYF
TRBV9	TRBJ2-3	CASSVGGGLAGGPVYTDTQYF
TRBV30	TRBJ1-3	CAWGSGNTIYF
TRBV30	TRBJ1-1	CAWSVFGSVPNTEAFF
TRBV5-4	TRBJ1-2	CASSLVAGRGYGYTF
TRBV5-1	TRBJ2-7	CASSLAASNHEQYF
TRBV5-1	TRBJ1-2	CASSLGVGETYGYTF
TRBV28	TRBJ2-7	CAIGLAGEKLYF
TRBV6-4	TRBJ2-7	CASSDTTPGPYEQYF
TRBV18	TRBJ1-1	CASSPSAGGRPFF
TRBV12-5	TRBJ2-7	CASGYDRGYEQYF
TRBV11-2	TRBJ2-2	CASTWGLGNTGELFF
TRBV18	TRBJ1-5	CASSPAGGAGQPQHF
TRBV19	TRBJ1-1	CASSIWGQGLLNTEAFF
TRBV11-2	TRBJ2-7	CASSLVVGEQYF
TRBV29-1	TRBJ2-5	CSVLTSERETQYF
TRBV28	TRBJ1-4	CASSKTGEANEKLFF
TRBV19	TRBJ1-5	CASSTDRVQPQHF
TRBV28	TRBJ1-1	CASREGRPNTEAFF
TRBV28	TRBJ2-7	CASSFRGGGYEQYF
TRBV5-1	TRBJ2-3	CASSSEGVEDTQYF
TRBV5-4	TRBJ1-2	CASSFSLVGGYTF
TRBV5-1	TRBJ2-3	CASSLVGVSTDTQYF
TRBV18	TRBJ1-1	CASSPRTGWEAFF
TRBV5-4	TRBJ1-1	CASSFTGVTEAFF
TRBV10-2	TRBJ2-1	CASSVAGRQFF
TRBV4-1	TRBJ2-3	CASSRVPAGVSDTQYF
TRBV19	TRBJ2-7	CASSTGTHSYEQYF
TRBV10-3	TRBJ2-4	CAISDPSGWGDIQYF
TRBV28	TRBJ1-3	CASSLVGGLRNTIYF
TRBV28	TRBJ2-5	CASSTRQGLRQETQYF
TRBV27	TRBJ2-7	CASSLSIGAPYEQYF
TRBV5-1	TRBJ2-2	CASSLGVDSGELFF
TRBV2	TRBJ2-7	CASSEQGPWDEQYF
TRBV9	TRBJ1-5	CASSVGGFEPQHF
TRBV6-1	TRBJ2-7	CASVRRTVISYEQYF
TRBV28	TRBJ2-5	CASSSSAGGTETQYF
TRBV9	TRBJ2-7	CASSVSEREFYEQYF
TRBV7-9	TRBJ1-1	CASSLRQGINTEAFF
TRBV11-1	TRBJ1-2	CASSPGDNYGYTF
TRBV6-5	TRBJ2-3	CASSFGQGSTDTQYF
TRBV7-9	TRBJ1-3	CASSRGQHPGNTIYF
TRBV25-1	TRBJ2-2	CASRVTGTGTGELFF
TRBV20-1	TRBJ2-1	CSARVHEQFF
TRBV30	TRBJ1-1	CASNRDPVPTEAFF
TRBV6-5	TRBJ2-7	CASTRDHVGIYEQYF
TRBV6-1	TRBJ2-1	CASSEWENEQFF
TRBV9	TRBJ2-2	CASSVREGQNTGELFF
TRBV9	TRBJ2-7	CASSAMVGTGYEQYF
TRBV4-2	TRBJ2-1	CASSQMNGGRRNEQFF